This T cell receptor (beta chain) was identified during a study of blood T cell repertoires in COVID-19. Background on the study: Researchers got acute and convalescent COVID-19 samples from the United States, Italy and Spain.

Source study methods: For nucleated cells, counts were estimated from reference gene primer amplification. Sequencing used immunoSEQ multiplex PCR; TCRdb keeps in-frame clones, though not all of them. V and J calls and clone size follow that table, whereas D and trimming were derived from the DNA. This table has some 30,000 clones, 80% to 95% appearing once. The CDR3 has 14 amino acids. Per the germline V gene, CDR1 is SGHRS and CDR2 is YFSETQ. V was pared by 2 bases and J by 4 bases, with 11 bases between. Sequences were obtained from peripheral blood. The V and J genes are TRBV5-1 and TRBJ2-3; weak D call: TRBD1 (7 bases). The receptor comes from a man aged 65 to 85 with active or convalescent COVID-19. CDR3 loop: CASSFQGGADTQYF. The CDR3 DNA reads TGCGCCAGCAGCTTCCAGGGGGGCGCAGATACGCAGTATTTT.